A selection of T cell receptor beta chains follows, all from one sample in a study of shared clonotypes between healthy human individuals. Profiled with immunoSEQ multiplex PCR; TCRdb holds only in-frame clones, not every one. The table includes hundreds of thousands of clones, 95% to 97% detected once. The sample comprised naive CD8+ T cells sorted from blood. These receptors came from a woman aged 25 to 39 in good health. The CDR3 runs from the conserved cysteine through the conserved F or W. The D gene is left open where the match is weak. Only some rows state a clone size, as once, few, many or a class for expanded clones.

>TRBJ2-1|TRBV18|NA|once
CASSHLPTEVISDTYNEQFF
TGTGCCAGCTCACATCTTCCCACTGAGGTCATATCTGATACTTACAATGAGCAGTTCTTC
>TRBJ2-1|TRBV18|NA|NA
CASSRYRNNEQFF
TGTGCCAGCTCACGTTACCGAAACAATGAGCAGTTCTTC
>TRBJ2-7|TRBV11-2|TRBD2|NA
CASRAGGYEQYF
TGTGCCAGCCGAGCGGGGGGATACGAGCAGTACTTC
>TRBJ2-7|TRBV11-2|NA|NA
CASSLTSMDYEQYF
TGTGCCAGCAGCTTAACCTCAATGGACTACGAGCAGTACTTC
>TRBJ2-2|TRBV9|TRBD1|once
CASSADRGHTGELFF
TGTGCCAGCAGCGCCGACAGGGGCCACACCGGGGAGCTGTTTTTT
>TRBJ2-5|TRBV15|TRBD2|NA
CATSREALAGLETQYF
TGTGCCACCAGCAGAGAAGCACTAGCGGGATTAGAGACCCAGTACTTC
>TRBJ2-5|TRBV4-1|TRBD1|NA
CASSQGAQGEETQYF
TGCGCCAGCAGCCAAGGAGCACAGGGGGAAGAGACCCAGTACTTC
>TRBJ2-2|TRBV19|TRBD2|NA
CASTLVAGFLAGELFF
TGTGCCAGTACTTTGGTAGCGGGATTTCTAGCCGGGGAGCTGTTTTTT
>TRBJ2-1|TRBV2|TRBD2|NA
CACLPLPPWRETYNEQFF
TGTGCCTGCCTCCCGCTCCCTCCCTGGCGGGAGACGTACAATGAGCAGTTCTTC
>TRBJ1-1|TRBV7-9|TRBD1|NA
CASSLGQGAMNTEAFF
TGTGCCAGCAGCTTAGGACAGGGGGCTATGAACACTGAAGCTTTCTTT
>TRBJ2-7|TRBV28|TRBD1|NA
CASSLSRGPSYEQYF
TGTGCCAGCAGTTTAAGTAGGGGGCCCTCCTACGAGCAGTACTTC
>TRBJ2-1|TRBV4-1|TRBD1|NA
CASSRQRDSSYNEQFF
TGCGCCAGCAGCCGGCAACGGGACAGCTCCTACAATGAGCAGTTCTTC
>TRBJ2-7|TRBV5-8|TRBD1|NA
CASSQGAGNSYEQYF
TGTGCCAGCAGCCAGGGGGCCGGGAATTCCTACGAGCAGTACTTC
>TRBJ1-2|TRBV29-1|NA|once
CSVVRGDYGYTF
TGCAGCGTTGTACGGGGGGACTATGGCTACACCTTC
>TRBJ1-5|TRBV19|NA|NA
CASSIRGASNQPQHF
TGTGCCAGTAGTATCCGAGGGGCTAGCAATCAGCCCCAGCATTTT
>TRBJ2-5|TRBV23-1|NA|NA
CASSQRGPRTQYF
TGCGCCAGCAGTCAAAGGGGCCCAAGGACCCAGTACTTC